The clone carrying this TCR beta chain has just one count. The antigen remains unidentified. Sequencing was performed with immunoSEQ multiplex PCR; in TCRdb, only in-frame clones are kept and a portion is missing. The sample carries some 19,000 clones, over 80% recorded once. This sample is part of a study of regulatory and conventional T cells in RAG deficiency. Points from the study as a whole: Treg unique TCR beta sequences were about 100-fold fewer in Omenn syndrome and CID/AS patients than controls. Control T-cell subsets had markedly higher Shannon entropy and lower Simpson indices than RAG-deficient patients. Patient subsets had shorter CDR3s; Omenn Treg-Tconv overlap exceeded 75%.

Regulatory T cells were sorted from blood as CD4+ CD25-high CD127-low cells. CDR1 MNHEY and CDR2 SVGAGI come from the germline V gene. The trim removed 5 bases at V and 7 bases at J, leaving 5 bases unmatched. The CDR3 length is 14 residues. This sample was shared with a second study, whose subject was regulatory T cells. From that paper: The primer mix had 52 TRBV and 13 TRBJ primers.

The chain couples TRBV6-5 to TRBJ2-2, with 9 bases matching TRBD1. Material for sequencing was Tregs sorted from blood. The receptor's source is a human donor in good health. The DNA of the CDR3 is TGTGCCAGCAGTATAGACAGGGGGAACGGGGAGCTGTTTTTT. Translation: CASSIDRGNGELFF.